The clone carrying this T cell receptor beta chain was seen repeatedly, ten times or more. Its cognate antigen is unknown. Both 60 Vbeta primers and 13 Jbeta primers went into the PCR. The assay was immunoSEQ multiplex PCR, and TCRdb's table has in-frame clones only and misses some. The repertoire holds 110,000 or so clones, with 67% as singletons. This specimen comes from a study of cytomegalovirus exposure and HLA in healthy donors. Study results and caveats: The study listed roughly 150 cytomegalovirus-associated TCR beta chains. For TCR beta chains, V- and J-gene trimming was later linked to a missense DCLRE1C variant. It was shown in a later analysis that HLA-associated TCR beta chains were more clonally expanded than other, equally common chains.

The V gene's germline CDR1 is SNHLY and CDR2 FYNNEI. The CDR3 contains 12 residues. Trimming at V came to 7 bases and at J to 10 bases, leaving 9 bases not matched to a gene. The chain links TRBV2 to TRBJ1-1; TRBD1 matches 7 bases. The receptor was derived from a man younger than 30 in good health and CMV-seropositive. The specimen sequenced was PBMCs. CDR3 sequence reads: CASNVRGRGAFF. The DNA for the CDR3 is TGTGCCAGCAATGTAAGGGGGCGGGGAGCTTTCTTT.